This TCR beta chain is from a study of cytomegalovirus exposure and HLA in healthy donors. PCR was performed using 60 Vbeta and 13 Jbeta primers. The assay was immunoSEQ multiplex PCR, and TCRdb's table has in-frame clones only and misses some. The sample lists 150,000 to 200,000 clones, roughly 68% occurring once. In the case of this clone: Its cognate antigen is unknown.

Study-level results: Most TCRs appeared rarely, but some public TCRs recurred in many donors.

The CDR3 covers 15 residues. V lost 4 bases, J lost 5 bases, and 10 bases stayed unmatched. Germline V lookup: CDR1 MGHRA, CDR2 YSYEKL. The sequencing sample was made of PBMCs. This TCR derives from a woman younger than 45 in good health and CMV-seronegative. This chain uses TRBV4-1 with TRBJ2-7; TRBD1 agrees at 8 bases. CDR3 sequence: CASSRTVTGEHEQYF. CDR3 coding DNA: TGCGCCAGCAGCCGGACCGTGACAGGGGAGCACGAGCAGTACTTC.